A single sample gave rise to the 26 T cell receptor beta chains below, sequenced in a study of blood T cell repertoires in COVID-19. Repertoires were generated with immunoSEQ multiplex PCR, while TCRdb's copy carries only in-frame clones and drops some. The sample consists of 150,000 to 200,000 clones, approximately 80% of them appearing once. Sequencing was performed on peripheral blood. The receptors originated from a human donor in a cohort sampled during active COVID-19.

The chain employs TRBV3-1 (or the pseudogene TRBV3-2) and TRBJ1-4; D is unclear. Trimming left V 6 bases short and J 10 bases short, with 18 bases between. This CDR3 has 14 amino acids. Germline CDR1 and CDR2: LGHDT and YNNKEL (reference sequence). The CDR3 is CASSPPSTELKLFF. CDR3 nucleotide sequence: TGTGCCAGCAGTCCTCCATCGACTGAGTTAAAACTGTTTTTT.

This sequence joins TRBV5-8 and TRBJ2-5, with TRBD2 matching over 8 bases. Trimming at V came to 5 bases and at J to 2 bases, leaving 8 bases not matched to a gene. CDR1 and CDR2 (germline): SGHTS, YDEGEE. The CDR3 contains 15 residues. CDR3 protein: CASRKIAGMQETQYF. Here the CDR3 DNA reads TGTGCCAGCAGAAAGATAGCGGGAATGCAAGAGACCCAGTACTTC. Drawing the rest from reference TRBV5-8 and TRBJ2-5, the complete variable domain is EAGVTQSPTHLIKTRGQQATLRCSPISGHTSVYWYQQALGLGLQFLLWYDEGEERNRGNFPPRFSGRQFPNYSSELNVNALELEDSALYLCASRKIAGMQETQYFGPGTRLLVL.

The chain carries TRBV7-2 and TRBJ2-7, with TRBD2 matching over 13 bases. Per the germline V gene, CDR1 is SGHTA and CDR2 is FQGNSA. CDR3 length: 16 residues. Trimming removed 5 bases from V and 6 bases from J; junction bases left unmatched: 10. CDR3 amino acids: CASSPAGTSGAGEQYF. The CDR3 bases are TGTGCCAGCAGCCCCGCCGGGACTAGCGGGGCTGGCGAGCAGTACTTC. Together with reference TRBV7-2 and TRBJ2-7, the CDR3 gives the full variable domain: GAGVSQSPSNKVTEKGKDVELRCDPISGHTALYWYRQSLGQGLEFLIYFQGNSAPDKSGLPSDRFSAERTGGSVSTLTIQRTQQEDSAVYLCASSPAGTSGAGEQYFGPGTRLTVT.

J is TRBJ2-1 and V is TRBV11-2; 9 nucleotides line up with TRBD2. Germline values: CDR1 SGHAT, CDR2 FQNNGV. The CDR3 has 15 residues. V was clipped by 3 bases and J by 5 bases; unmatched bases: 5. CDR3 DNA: TGTGCCAGCAGCTTTAGCGGGAGCGACCACAATGAGCAGTTCTTC. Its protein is CASSFSGSDHNEQFF.

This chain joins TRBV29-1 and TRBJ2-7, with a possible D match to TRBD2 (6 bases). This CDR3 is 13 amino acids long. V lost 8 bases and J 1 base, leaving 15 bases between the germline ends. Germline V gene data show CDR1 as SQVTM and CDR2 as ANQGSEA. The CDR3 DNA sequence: TGCAGCTATAGGAGGGACGGTTCCTACGAGCAGTACTTC. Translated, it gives CSYRRDGSYEQYF.

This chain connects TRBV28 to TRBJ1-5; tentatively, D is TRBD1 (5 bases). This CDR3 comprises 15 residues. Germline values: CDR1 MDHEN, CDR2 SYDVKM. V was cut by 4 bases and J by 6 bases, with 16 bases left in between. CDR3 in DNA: TGTGCCAGCAGTTCCCCAGGAGGGAGGGGTCAGCCCCAGCATTTT. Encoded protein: CASSSPGGRGQPQHF.

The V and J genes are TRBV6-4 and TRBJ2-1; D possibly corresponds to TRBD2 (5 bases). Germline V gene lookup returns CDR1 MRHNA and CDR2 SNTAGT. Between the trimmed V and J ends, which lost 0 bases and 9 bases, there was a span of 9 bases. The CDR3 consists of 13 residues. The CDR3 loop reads CASSDSASTEQFF. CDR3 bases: TGTGCCAGCAGTGACTCGGCTAGCACTGAGCAGTTCTTC.

The CDR3 loop reads CASSRQVGSEAFF. The CDR3 nucleotides are TGTGCCAGCAGCCGACAGGTGGGCTCTGAAGCTTTCTTT. The chain combines TRBV7-9 with TRBJ1-1; D possibly corresponds to TRBD1 (6 bases). Per the germline V gene, CDR1 is SEHNR and CDR2 is FQNEAQ (reference sequence). V was clipped by 5 bases and J by 6 bases, with 13 bases between them. CDR3 length: 13 residues.

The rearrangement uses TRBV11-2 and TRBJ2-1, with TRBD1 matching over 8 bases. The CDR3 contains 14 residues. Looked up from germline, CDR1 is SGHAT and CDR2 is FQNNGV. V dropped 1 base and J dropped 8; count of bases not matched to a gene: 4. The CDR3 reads CASSLVSGGDEQFF. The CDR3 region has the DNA TGTGCCAGCAGCTTAGTTTCAGGGGGCGATGAGCAGTTCTTC.

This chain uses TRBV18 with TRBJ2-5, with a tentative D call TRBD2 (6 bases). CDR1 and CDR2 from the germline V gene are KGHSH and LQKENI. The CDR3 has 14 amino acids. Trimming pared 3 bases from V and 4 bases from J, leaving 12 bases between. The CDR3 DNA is TGTGCCAGCTCACCCGGGACTCCTCGAGAGACCCAGTACTTC. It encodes CASSPGTPRETQYF.

The CDR3 here is CASTRGHSYNEQFF. The CDR3 DNA sequence: TGTGCCAGCACGAGGGGGCACAGTTACAATGAGCAGTTCTTC. The V gene is TRBV11-2, the J gene TRBJ2-1, with 7 bases identical to TRBD1. Germline CDR1 SGHAT, CDR2 FQNNGV. This CDR3 contains 14 residues. The junction had 7 bases not matched to a gene; V was cut back by 7 bases and J by 4 bases.

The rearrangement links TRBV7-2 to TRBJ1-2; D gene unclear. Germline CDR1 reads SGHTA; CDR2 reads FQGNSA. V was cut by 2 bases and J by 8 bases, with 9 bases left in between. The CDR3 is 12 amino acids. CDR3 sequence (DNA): TGTGCCAGCAGCTTAAGTCTCAGAGGCTACACCTTC. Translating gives CASSLSLRGYTF.

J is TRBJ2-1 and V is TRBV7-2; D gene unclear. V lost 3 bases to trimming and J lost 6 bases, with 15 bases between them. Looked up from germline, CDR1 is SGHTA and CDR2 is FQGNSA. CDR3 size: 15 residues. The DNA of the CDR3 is TGTGCCAGCAGCTTTGACCGGAGATCTATCAATGAGCAGTTCTTC. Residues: CASSFDRRSINEQFF.

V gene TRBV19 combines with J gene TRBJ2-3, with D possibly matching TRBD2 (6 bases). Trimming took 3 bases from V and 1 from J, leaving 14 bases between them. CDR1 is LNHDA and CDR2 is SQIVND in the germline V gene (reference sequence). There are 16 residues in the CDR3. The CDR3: CASSMFGGLGTDTQYF. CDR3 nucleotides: TGTGCCAGTAGTATGTTCGGGGGATTGGGCACAGATACGCAGTATTTT.

The CDR3: CASRTGTGGPYEQYF. CDR3 DNA sequence: TGCGCCAGCAGAACCGGGACAGGGGGTCCCTACGAGCAGTACTTC. The chain carries TRBV10-2 and TRBJ2-7; 11 bases fit TRBD1. CDR3 length: 15 residues. The germline gives CDR1 WSHSY, CDR2 SAAADI. V lost 6 bases, J lost 2 bases, and 6 bases stayed unmatched.

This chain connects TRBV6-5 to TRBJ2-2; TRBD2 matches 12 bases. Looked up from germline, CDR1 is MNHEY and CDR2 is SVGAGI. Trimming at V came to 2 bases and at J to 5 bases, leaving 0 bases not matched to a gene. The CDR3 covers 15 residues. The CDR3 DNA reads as TGTGCCAGCAGTTACGGGACTAGCGGGACCGGGGAGCTGTTTTTT. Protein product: CASSYGTSGTGELFF.

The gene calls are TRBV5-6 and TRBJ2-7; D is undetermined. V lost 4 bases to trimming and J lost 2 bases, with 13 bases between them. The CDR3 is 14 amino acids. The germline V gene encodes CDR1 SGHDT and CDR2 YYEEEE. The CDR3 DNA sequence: TGTGCCAGCAGCACGTGGCCGCAACCCTACGAGCAGTACTTC. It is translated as CASSTWPQPYEQYF.

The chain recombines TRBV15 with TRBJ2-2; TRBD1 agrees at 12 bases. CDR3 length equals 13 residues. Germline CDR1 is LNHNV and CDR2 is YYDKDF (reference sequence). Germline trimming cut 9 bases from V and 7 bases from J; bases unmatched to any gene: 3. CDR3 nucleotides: TGTGCCACGGGACAGGGGGCAAACGGGGAGCTGTTTTTT. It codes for CATGQGANGELFF. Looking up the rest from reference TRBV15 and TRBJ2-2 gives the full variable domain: DAMVIQNPRYQVTQFGKPVTLSCSQTLNHNVMYWYQQKSSQAPKLLFHYYDKDFNNEADTPDNFQSRRPNTSFCFLDIRSPGLGDTAMYLCATGQGANGELFFGEGSRLTVL.

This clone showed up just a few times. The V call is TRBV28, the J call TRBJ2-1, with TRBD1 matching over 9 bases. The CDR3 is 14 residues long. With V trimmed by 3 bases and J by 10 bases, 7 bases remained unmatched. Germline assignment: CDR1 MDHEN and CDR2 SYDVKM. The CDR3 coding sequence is TGTGCCAGCAGTTTCGGACAGGGGCCGGCCGAGCAGTTCTTC. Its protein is CASSFGQGPAEQFF.

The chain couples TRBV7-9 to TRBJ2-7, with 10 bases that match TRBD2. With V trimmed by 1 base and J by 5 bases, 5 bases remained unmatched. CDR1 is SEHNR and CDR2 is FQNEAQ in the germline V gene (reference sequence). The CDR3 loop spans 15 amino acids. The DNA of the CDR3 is TGTGCCAGCAGCTTAGATGTAGCGGGGGGCCACGAGCAGTACTTC. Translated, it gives CASSLDVAGGHEQYF.

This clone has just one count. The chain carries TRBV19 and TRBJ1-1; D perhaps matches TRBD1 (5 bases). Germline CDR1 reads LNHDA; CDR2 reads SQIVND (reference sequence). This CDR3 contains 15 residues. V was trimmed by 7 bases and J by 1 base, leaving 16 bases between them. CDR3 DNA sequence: TGTGCCAGTAACCTGCAGGGCCCAAAGAACACTGAAGCTTTCTTT. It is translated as CASNLQGPKNTEAFF.

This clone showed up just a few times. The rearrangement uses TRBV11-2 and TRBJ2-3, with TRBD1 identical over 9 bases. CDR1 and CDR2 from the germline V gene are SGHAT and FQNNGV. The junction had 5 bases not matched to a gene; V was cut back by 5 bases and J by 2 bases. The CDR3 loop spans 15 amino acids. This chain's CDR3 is CASSAWTGATDTQYF. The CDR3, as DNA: TGTGCCAGCAGCGCCTGGACAGGGGCCACAGATACGCAGTATTTT.

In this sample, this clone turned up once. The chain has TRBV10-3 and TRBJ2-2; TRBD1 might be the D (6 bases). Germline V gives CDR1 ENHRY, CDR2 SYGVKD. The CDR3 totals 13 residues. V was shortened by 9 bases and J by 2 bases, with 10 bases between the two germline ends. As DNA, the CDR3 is TGTGCCATTGCGACAGGCAACACCGGGGAGCTGTTTTTT. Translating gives CAIATGNTGELFF.

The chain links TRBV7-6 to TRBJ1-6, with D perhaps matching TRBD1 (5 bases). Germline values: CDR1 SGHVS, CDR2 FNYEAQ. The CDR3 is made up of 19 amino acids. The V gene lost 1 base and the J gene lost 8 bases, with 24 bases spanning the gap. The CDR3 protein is CASSLVPGGAGRLDSPLHF. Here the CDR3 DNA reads TGTGCCAGCAGCTTAGTACCGGGAGGGGCAGGGAGACTGGATTCACCCCTCCACTTT.

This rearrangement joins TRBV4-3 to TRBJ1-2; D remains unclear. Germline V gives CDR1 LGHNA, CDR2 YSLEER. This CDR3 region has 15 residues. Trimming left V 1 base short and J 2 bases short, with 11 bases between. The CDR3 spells CASSQGQDRNYGYTF. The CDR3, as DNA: TGCGCCAGCAGCCAAGGCCAGGATCGGAACTATGGCTACACCTTC.

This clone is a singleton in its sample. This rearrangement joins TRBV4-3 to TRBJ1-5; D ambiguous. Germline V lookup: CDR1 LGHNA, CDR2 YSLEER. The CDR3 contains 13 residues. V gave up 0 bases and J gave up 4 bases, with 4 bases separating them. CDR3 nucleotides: TGCGCCAGCAGCCAAGACCAAAATCAGCCCCAGCATTTT. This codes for CASSQDQNQPQHF.